These T cell receptor beta chains were read from a single sample in a study of blood T cell repertoires in COVID-19. Assay: immunoSEQ multiplex PCR; the TCRdb copy retains only in-frame clones and omits some. Of roughly 200,000 clones in the sample, over 80% are singletons; the top ten hold 6.5% to 9%. The sequencing sample was made of peripheral blood. Receptors were obtained from a woman between 35 and 50 years old with COVID-19, enrolled during active disease. Each CDR3 is given with its conserved first and last residue. The D gene is left open where the match is weak. Clone size, where shown, is once, few, many, or a class for clones that have expanded.

j_call v_call d_call clone_size cdr3_nt cdr3_aa
TRBJ1-2 TRBV5-1 TRBD1 . TGCGCCAGCAGTACCGGGACAGGGGGTATGAGCTACACCTTC CASSTGTGGMSYTF
TRBJ1-5 TRBV18 TRBD1 . TGTGCCAGCTCCCCCGGAGGGGGCGGTTATAGCAATCAGCCCCAGCATTTT CASSPGGGGYSNQPQHF
TRBJ1-1 TRBV5-1 . . TGCGCCAGCAGCCTAGCGGGCTCTGGTGAAGCTTTCTTT CASSLAGSGEAFF
TRBJ2-2 TRBV2 TRBD2 . TGTGCCAGCACGGCTAGCGGGAGATCCGGGGAGCTGTTTTTT CASTASGRSGELFF
TRBJ1-5 TRBV6-2/TRBV6-3 . . TGTGCCAGCAGTTACTCCAGCACAGGGTATAGCAATCAGCCCCAGCATTTT CASSYSSTGYSNQPQHF
TRBJ2-7 TRBV5-1 TRBD1 once TGCGCCAGCAACACCCCCGGACAGGTACACGAGCAGTACTTC CASNTPGQVHEQYF
TRBJ1-6 TRBV5-1 . . TGCGCCAGCAGCCCACAGAGCTCCTATAATTCACCCCTCCACTTT CASSPQSSYNSPLHF
TRBJ1-6 TRBV6-5 TRBD1 . TGTGCCAGCAGTCCGGGACAGGGGATTTCACCCCTCCACTTT CASSPGQGISPLHF
TRBJ2-1 TRBV10-2 TRBD2 . TGCGCCAGCAGTGAGTACGGGACTAGCGGGCTGTACAATGAGCAGTTCTTC CASSEYGTSGLYNEQFF
TRBJ1-1 TRBV19 . . TGTGCCAGTAGTACTTGGCATCCCGAAGCTTTCTTT CASSTWHPEAFF
TRBJ2-5 TRBV4-2 TRBD2 . TGTGCCAGCAGCCAAGAACGCGGGAGCCCTTCAAGTGAGACCCAGTACTTC CASSQERGSPSSETQYF
TRBJ1-4 TRBV6-5 TRBD1 once TGTGCCAGCAGTTACTCCAGGGGGGATAATGAAAAACTGTTTTTT CASSYSRGDNEKLFF
TRBJ2-7 TRBV3-1/TRBV3-2 TRBD1 few TGTGCCAGCAGCCGGGGACAGGGAAAGGGCGAGCAGTACTTC CASSRGQGKGEQYF
TRBJ2-2 TRBV4-1 . . TGCGCCAGGGAACAGGGTAAACAGTCCACCGGGGAGCTGTTTTTT CAREQGKQSTGELFF
TRBJ2-1 TRBV7-9 TRBD1 . TGTGCCAGCAGCTTTTTGTTGACAGGGGGCTATGAGCAGTTCTTC CASSFLLTGGYEQFF